These 26 T cell receptor beta chains share one sample of origin, sequenced in a study of T cells in narcolepsy. Sequencing used immunoSEQ multiplex PCR; TCRdb keeps in-frame clones, though not all of them. Here the sample spans approximately 25,000 clones, roughly 64% being singletons. Sequenced sample: memory (CD45RA-) CD4+ T cells from blood. The receptor set was obtained from a human donor in good health.

The rearrangement uses TRBV29-1 and TRBJ2-4; possible D gene TRBD2, 6 bases. The CDR3 has 15 amino acids. From germline, CDR1 is SQVTM and CDR2 ANQGSEA. The V gene lost 1 base and the J gene lost 3 bases, with 13 bases spanning the gap. As DNA, the CDR3 is TGCAGCGTTGAAGGGCTCCCCGGGAGCAAAAACATTCAGTACTTC. Translated, it gives CSVEGLPGSKNIQYF.

This clone was counted a few times. The chain links TRBV5-6 to TRBJ1-2; 9 bases map to TRBD1. Germline V gene lookup returns CDR1 SGHDT and CDR2 YYEEEE. The CDR3 length is 14 residues. V shed 1 base and J 6 bases; nucleotides not matched to a gene: 4. The CDR3 sequence is CASSLRTGAHGYTF. The CDR3 region has the DNA TGTGCCAGCAGCTTGCGGACAGGGGCGCATGGCTACACCTTC.

The chain recombines TRBV19 with TRBJ2-2; 12 bases are shared with TRBD2. J was trimmed by 1 base and V by 0 bases; bases with no gene match: 3. The CDR3 is 18 residues long. Germline values: CDR1 LNHDA, CDR2 SQIVND (reference sequence). CDR3 coding DNA: TGTGCCAGTAGTATAGATCGACTAGCGGGGGAGAACACCGGGGAGCTGTTTTTT. Translation: CASSIDRLAGENTGELFF.

This clone was found a few times. The chain joins TRBV7-9 to TRBJ1-4, with 7 nucleotides matching TRBD1. V was clipped by 5 bases and J by 4 bases; unmatched bases: 4. From germline, CDR1 is SEHNR and CDR2 FQNEAQ (reference sequence). This CDR3 region has 14 residues. For the CDR3, the DNA is TGTGCCAGCAGCACCGGGACAGATAATGAAAAACTGTTTTTT. It specifies CASSTGTDNEKLFF.

This chain joins TRBV5-1 and TRBJ2-3; the D gene is possibly TRBD1 (6 bases). V dropped 1 base and J dropped 1 base, with 10 bases sitting between them. CDR3 size: 15 residues. Germline-derived CDR1 and CDR2 are SGHRS and YFSETQ. The CDR3 DNA reads TGCGCCAGCAGCTTGAGGGGGACCCGCACAGATACGCAGTATTTT. Amino acid sequence: CASSLRGTRTDTQYF.

The chain uses TRBV11-1 and TRBJ2-1; TRBD2 matches 8 bases. V lost 2 bases and J lost 7; bases outside the gene matches: 16. This CDR3 has 18 residues. CDR1 and CDR2 (germline): SGHAT, FQDESV (reference sequence). This CDR3 is CASSLRAIAGGLWNEQFF. Written as DNA, the CDR3 is TGTGCCAGCAGCTTAAGGGCCATTGCGGGAGGCCTCTGGAATGAGCAGTTCTTC. The variable domain in full, with the rest retrieved from reference TRBV11-1 and TRBJ2-1, is EAEVAQSPRYKITEKSQAVAFWCDPISGHATLYWYRQILGQGPELLVQFQDESVVDDSQLPKDRFSAERLKGVDSTLKIQPAELGDSAMYLCASSLRAIAGGLWNEQFFGPGTRLTVL.

This chain links TRBV6-6 with TRBJ2-5; D is unclear. CDR3 size: 13 residues. Trimming cost V 0 bases and J 1 base, with 3 bases left between them. The germline CDR1 and CDR2 sequences are MNHNY and SVGAGI (reference sequence). The CDR3 protein is CASSYSIQETQYF. The CDR3, as DNA: TGTGCCAGCAGTTACTCGATCCAAGAGACCCAGTACTTC.

The J gene is TRBJ2-5, the V gene TRBV7-9; D gene unclear. Trimming shortened V by 5 bases and J by 4 bases, and 20 bases separated the two germline ends. The CDR3 totals 16 residues. CDR1 SEHNR and CDR2 FQNEAQ come from the germline V gene (reference sequence). The CDR3 sequence is CASSKYSQPNAETQYF. In DNA, the CDR3 is TGTGCCAGCAGCAAATACAGCCAACCGAATGCAGAGACCCAGTACTTC.

The rearrangement uses TRBV28 and TRBJ1-5, with 7 nucleotides matching TRBD1. V shed 5 bases and J 3 bases; nucleotides not matched to a gene: 10. Germline assignment: CDR1 MDHEN and CDR2 SYDVKM. This CDR3 is 16 amino acids long. DNA of the CDR3: TGTGCCAGCAGTCGCCATCGACAGGGATTCAATCAGCCCCAGCATTTT. As protein: CASSRHRQGFNQPQHF.

There are a few counts of this clone. The V gene is TRBV5-1, the J gene TRBJ2-2; D tentatively fits TRBD1 or TRBD2 (5 bases each). Deletions cut 7 bases from V and 6 bases from J, with 31 bases between. Per the germline V gene, CDR1 is SGHRS and CDR2 is YFSETQ. The CDR3 spans 19 residues. The DNA for the CDR3 is TGCGCCAGCCCAAGGTCGTCGGGATGGGGGACCTTTTGGGCCGGGGAGCTGTTTTTT. Translating gives CASPRSSGWGTFWAGELFF.

This clone was counted a single time. Other DNA sequences within the sample encode an identical CDR3. V and J are TRBV11-2 and TRBJ2-7, with 7 positions matching TRBD1. The CDR3 is made up of 17 amino acids. With 5 bases clipped from V and 1 base from J, the junction kept 14 bases outside the gene matches. Germline CDR1 SGHAT, CDR2 FQNNGV. CDR3 sequence reads: CASSLVISRDRSYEQYF. CDR3 in DNA: TGTGCCAGCAGCCTGGTAATTTCTCGGGACAGATCCTACGAGCAGTACTTC.

The V call is TRBV4-1, the J call TRBJ2-3; D possibly matches TRBD1 or TRBD2 (5 bases each). CDR3 length equals 15 residues. Trimming stripped 4 bases from V and 0 bases from J, with 11 bases between. The germline V gene has CDR1 MGHRA and CDR2 YSYEKL. CDR3 coding DNA: TGCGCCAGCAGCCCCCAGGGACCCAGCACAGATACGCAGTATTTT. Amino acid sequence: CASSPQGPSTDTQYF.

The chain links TRBV6-1 to TRBJ2-7; D perhaps matches TRBD2 (5 bases). The germline V gene encodes CDR1 MNHNS and CDR2 SASEGT. Trimming shortened V by 10 bases and J by 4 bases, and 17 bases separated the two germline ends. There are 13 residues in the CDR3. DNA of the CDR3: TGTGCCATCGCCAGCGGCCACCCTTACGAGCAGTACTTC. This sequence encodes CAIASGHPYEQYF.

The chain uses TRBV9 and TRBJ2-4; no clear D gene. The V gene's germline CDR1 is SGDLS and CDR2 YYNGEE. The CDR3 is made up of 15 amino acids. The V and J ends lost 0 bases and 7 bases respectively, with 14 bases between them. CDR3 coding DNA: TGTGCCAGCAGCGTAGGGATGGGTATGGAGAACATTCAGTACTTC. Translated, it gives CASSVGMGMENIQYF.

The V call is TRBV28, the J call TRBJ1-2; D may be TRBD1 (6 bases). V dropped 7 bases and J dropped 8 bases, with 14 bases sitting between them. CDR3 length: 12 amino acids. Per germline, CDR1 MDHEN and CDR2 SYDVKM. The CDR3 reads CASIRGAGGYTF. The CDR3 nucleotides are TGTGCCAGCATCCGGGGGGCGGGCGGCTACACCTTC.

The gene calls are TRBV28 and TRBJ2-3; TRBD2 is a possible D gene (7 bases). This CDR3 is 14 amino acids long. Per germline, CDR1 MDHEN and CDR2 SYDVKM. V lost 6 bases and J 5 bases, leaving 15 bases between the germline ends. The CDR3 DNA is TGTGCCAGCAGCTGGGTCGGGGGGCGAGATACGCAGTATTTT. This gives the protein CASSWVGGRDTQYF.

As to this clone: One end of the junction varies from germline; a read error may be responsible. The chain recombines TRBV27 with TRBJ2-7; no reliable D call. CDR1 and CDR2 (germline): MNHEY, SMNVEV (reference sequence). The CDR3 contains 12 residues. CDR3 protein: CASRLSGLEQYF. In nucleotides, the CDR3 is TGTGCCAGCAGGTTATCCGGGTTAGAGCAGTACTTC.

The V call is TRBV7-2, the J call TRBJ2-3; TRBD2 agrees at 11 bases. V shed 4 bases and J 9 bases; nucleotides not matched to a gene: 12. Germline CDR1 SGHTA, CDR2 FQGNSA. This CDR3 comprises 16 residues. The CDR3 DNA reads as TGTGCCAGCAGCTCACGGAGTAGCGGGGGGGCGGAGACGCAGTATTTT. Residues: CASSSRSSGGAETQYF.

This chain joins TRBV11-2 and TRBJ1-1; the D is unclear. Trimming pared 0 bases from V and 6 bases from J, leaving 5 bases between. Germline V gives CDR1 SGHAT, CDR2 FQNNGV. The CDR3 has 12 residues. The CDR3 protein is CASSLEYAEAFF. DNA of the CDR3: TGTGCCAGCAGCTTAGAATACGCTGAAGCTTTCTTT.

The genes are TRBV5-6 and TRBJ1-4; D is undetermined. V was pared by 1 base and J by 12 bases, with 19 bases between. The germline gives CDR1 SGHDT, CDR2 YYEEEE. This CDR3 comprises 15 residues. The CDR3 region is CASSLFRLGARELFF. The CDR3 nucleotides are TGTGCCAGCAGCTTGTTCCGCCTCGGAGCACGCGAACTGTTTTTT.

Comment on this clone: The likely explanation is a read error, given a far larger clone one base away. Within the sample, other DNA sequences also encode this same CDR3. The V gene is TRBV27, the J gene TRBJ2-2; D unresolved. CDR1 is MNHEY and CDR2 is SMNVEV in the germline V gene (reference sequence). This CDR3 spans 13 amino acids. The DNA for the CDR3 is TGTGCCAGCAGTCGCGCGAACACCGGTGAGCTGTTTTTT. This codes for CASSRANTGELFF.

The chain carries TRBV30 and TRBJ2-5, with a tentative D call TRBD1 (5 bases). V shed 4 bases and J shed 1 base, with 10 bases lying between them. The CDR3 runs 13 residues. In germline, CDR1 is GTSNPN, CDR2 SVGIG (reference sequence). CDR3 sequence: CAWNMGPQETQYF. The CDR3 coding sequence is TGTGCCTGGAATATGGGGCCCCAAGAGACCCAGTACTTC.

The chain uses TRBV7-2 and TRBJ2-1; unclear D gene. Germline-derived CDR1 and CDR2 are SGHTA and FQGNSA. CDR3 length: 12 amino acids. The ends were cut back, 3 bases at V and 10 bases at J, with 10 bases in the middle. The CDR3 reads CASSFSVREQFF. The CDR3 DNA follows: TGTGCCAGCAGCTTTAGTGTGCGGGAGCAGTTCTTC.

V and J are TRBV6-1 and TRBJ1-2; the D gene is possibly TRBD1 (5 bases). This CDR3 has 14 residues. V lost 1 base and J lost 4, with 10 bases in between. Germline V gene data show CDR1 as MNHNS and CDR2 as SASEGT. Written as DNA, the CDR3 is TGTGCCAGCAGTGAAGGGGGCGGAGTCTATGGCTACACCTTC. Translation: CASSEGGGVYGYTF.

The rearrangement links TRBV27 to TRBJ1-4, with TRBD1 as a possible D gene (6 bases). This CDR3 spans 14 amino acids. The V end was cut by 6 bases, the J end by 5 bases, with 13 bases between. CDR1 and CDR2 from the germline V gene are MNHEY and SMNVEV (reference sequence). This CDR3 reads CASRLTGSNEKLFF. For the CDR3, the DNA is TGTGCCAGCAGACTGACAGGTTCGAATGAAAAACTGTTTTTT.

The V gene is TRBV5-1, the J gene TRBJ1-3, with no clear D. The CDR3 spans 14 residues. The germline V and J ends were trimmed by 5 bases and 0 bases, with 9 bases remaining between them. Germline V gene data show CDR1 as SGHRS and CDR2 as YFSETQ. Here the CDR3 DNA reads TGCGCCAGCAGGACGGGGAGCTCTGGAAACACCATATATTTT. Its protein is CASRTGSSGNTIYF.